The clone carrying this T cell receptor beta chain was recorded a few times. cDNA synthesis used a TRAV/TRBV-specific primer set for both chains. Both a constant-region primer and a V-primer adapter served to amplify TCRs across roughly 20 PCR cycles. TCRdb itself ran the reads through MiXCR, one entry per CDR3 protein. Altogether some 100,000 distinct CDR3 sequences are present, around a fifth being singletons, with the ten largest covering around 13%. This entry is derived from a study of low-dose radiotherapy and immunotherapy resistance in tumors. About the study: Nivolumab was given to patients as a 240 mg flat dose every two weeks, and ipilimumab at 1 mg/kg every six weeks. Both were delivered intravenously.

Time point reported: after trial treatment. Treatment of the sample: LDRT plus nivolumab, ipilimumab, low-dose cyclophosphamide and aspirin (RACIN trial). The sequence came from a female donor with ovarian cancer. Sequenced here: PBMCs, sampled after low-dose radiotherapy plus immunotherapy.

The CDR3 coding sequence is TGTGCCAGCAGCCTACGGGGACTACCTAACACCGGGGAGCTGTTTTTT. Its protein is CASSLRGLPNTGELFF. The gene calls are TRBV5-3 and TRBJ2-2; 7 bases align to TRBD2. TRBV5-3 is reported as an ORF; its role is uncertain. This CDR3 contains 16 residues. Trimming at V came to 8 bases and at J to 2 bases, leaving 12 bases not matched to a gene.